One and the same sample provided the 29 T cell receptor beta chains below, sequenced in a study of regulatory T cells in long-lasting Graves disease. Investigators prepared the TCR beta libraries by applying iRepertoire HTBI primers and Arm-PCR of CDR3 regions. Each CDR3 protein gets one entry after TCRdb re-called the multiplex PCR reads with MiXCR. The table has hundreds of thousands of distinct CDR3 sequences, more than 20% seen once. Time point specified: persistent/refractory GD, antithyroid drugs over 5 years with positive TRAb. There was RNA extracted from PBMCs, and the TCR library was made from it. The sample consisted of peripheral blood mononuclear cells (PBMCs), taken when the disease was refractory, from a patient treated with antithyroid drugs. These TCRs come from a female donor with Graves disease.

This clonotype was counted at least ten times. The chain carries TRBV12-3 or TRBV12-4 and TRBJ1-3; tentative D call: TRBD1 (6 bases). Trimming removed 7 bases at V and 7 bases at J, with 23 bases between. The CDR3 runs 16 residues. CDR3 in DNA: TGTGCCAGCAAGACCTATTTGCGCAGGGGAAGGAACACCATATATTTT. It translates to CASKTYLRRGRNTIYF.

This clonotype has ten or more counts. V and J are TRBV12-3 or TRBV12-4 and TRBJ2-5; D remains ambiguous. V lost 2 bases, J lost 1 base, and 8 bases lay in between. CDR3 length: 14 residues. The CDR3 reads CASSLFYFQETQYF. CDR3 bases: TGTGCCAGCAGTTTATTTTATTTCCAAGAGACCCAGTACTTC.

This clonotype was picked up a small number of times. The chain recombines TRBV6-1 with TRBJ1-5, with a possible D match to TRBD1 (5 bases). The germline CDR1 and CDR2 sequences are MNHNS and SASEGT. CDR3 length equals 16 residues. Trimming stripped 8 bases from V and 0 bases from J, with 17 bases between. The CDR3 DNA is TGTGCCAGCCTTAGGGACCCCGGATATAGCAATCAGCCCCAGCATTTT. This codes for CASLRDPGYSNQPQHF.

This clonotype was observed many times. The CDR3 sequence is CASSLSGSQQETQYF. The DNA for the CDR3 is TGTGCCAGCAGCTTAAGCGGTTCCCAGCAGGAGACCCAGTACTTC. The V gene is TRBV7-3, the J gene TRBJ2-5; D unresolved. This CDR3 region has 15 residues. From germline, CDR1 is SGHTA and CDR2 FQGTGA. V was trimmed by 1 base and J by 5 bases, leaving 14 bases between them.

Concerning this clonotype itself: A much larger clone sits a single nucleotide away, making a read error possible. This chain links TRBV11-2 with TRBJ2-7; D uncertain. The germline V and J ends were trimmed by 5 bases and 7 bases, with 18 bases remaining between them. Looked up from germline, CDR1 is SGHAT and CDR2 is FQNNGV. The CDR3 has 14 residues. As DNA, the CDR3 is TGTGCCAGCAGCCCCCATGACCACCCTGGGGAGCAGTACTTC. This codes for CASSPHDHPGEQYF.

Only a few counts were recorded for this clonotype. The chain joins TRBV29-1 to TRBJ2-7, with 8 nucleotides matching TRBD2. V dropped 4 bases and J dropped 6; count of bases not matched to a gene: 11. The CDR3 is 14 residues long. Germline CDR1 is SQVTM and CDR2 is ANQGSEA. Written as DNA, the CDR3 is TGCAGCGTTGCGGCGGGAGGCCTCATTGGCGAGCAGTACTTC. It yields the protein CSVAAGGLIGEQYF.

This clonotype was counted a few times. The CDR3 nucleotides read TGTGCCAGCAGCGACCCTACTAGCGGGCAAGAGACCCAGTACTTC. Translation: CASSDPTSGQETQYF. The chain employs TRBV7-9 and TRBJ2-5; 9 nucleotides match TRBD2. The CDR3 runs to 15 residues. The V segment lost 5 bases and the J segment 2 bases; nucleotides outside the gene matches: 6. Germline V gene sequence: CDR1 SEHNR, CDR2 FQNEAQ (reference sequence).

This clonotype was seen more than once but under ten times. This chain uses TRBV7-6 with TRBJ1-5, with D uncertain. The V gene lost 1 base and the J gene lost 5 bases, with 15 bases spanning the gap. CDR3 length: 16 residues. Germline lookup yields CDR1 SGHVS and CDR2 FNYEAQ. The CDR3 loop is CASSLVDLGIHQPQHF. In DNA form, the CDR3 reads TGTGCCAGCAGCTTAGTGGATCTAGGGATTCATCAGCCCCAGCATTTT.

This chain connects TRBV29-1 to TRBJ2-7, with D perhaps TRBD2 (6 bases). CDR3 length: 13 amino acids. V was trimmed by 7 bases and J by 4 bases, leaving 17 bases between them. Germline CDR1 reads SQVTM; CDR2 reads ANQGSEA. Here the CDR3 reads CSARGMRWYEQYF. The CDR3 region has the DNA TGCAGCGCGCGGGGTATGAGATGGTACGAGCAGTACTTC.

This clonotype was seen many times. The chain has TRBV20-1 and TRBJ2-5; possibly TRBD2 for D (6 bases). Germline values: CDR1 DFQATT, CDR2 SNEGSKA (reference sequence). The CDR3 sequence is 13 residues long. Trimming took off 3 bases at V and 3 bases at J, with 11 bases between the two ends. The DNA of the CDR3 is TGCAGTGCTAGTAATAGCGGAGAAGAGACCCAGTACTTC. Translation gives CSASNSGEETQYF.

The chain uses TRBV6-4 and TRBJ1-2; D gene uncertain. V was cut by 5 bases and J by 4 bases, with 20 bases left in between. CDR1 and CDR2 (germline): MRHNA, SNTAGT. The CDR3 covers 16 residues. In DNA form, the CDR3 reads TGTGCCAGCAGTATTCCCAAAGCCCCGCCGCGCTATGGCTACACCTTC. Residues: CASSIPKAPPRYGYTF.

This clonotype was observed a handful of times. The CDR3: CASSRQGTRALHYEQYF. The CDR3 DNA reads TGCGCCAGCAGCCGTCAGGGGACCCGCGCTCTACACTACGAGCAGTACTTC. The gene calls are TRBV5-1 and TRBJ2-7, with D possibly matching TRBD1 (6 bases). Trimming stripped 4 bases from V and 3 bases from J, with 23 bases between. Germline assignment: CDR1 SGHRS and CDR2 YFSETQ. The CDR3 length is 17 residues.

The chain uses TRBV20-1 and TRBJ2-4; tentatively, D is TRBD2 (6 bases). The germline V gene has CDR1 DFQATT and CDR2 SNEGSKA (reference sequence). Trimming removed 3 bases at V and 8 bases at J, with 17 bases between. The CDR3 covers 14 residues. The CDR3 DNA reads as TGCAGTGCTAGGAGGGCCGAGGAGGGGTACATTCAGTACTTC. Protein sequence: CSARRAEEGYIQYF.

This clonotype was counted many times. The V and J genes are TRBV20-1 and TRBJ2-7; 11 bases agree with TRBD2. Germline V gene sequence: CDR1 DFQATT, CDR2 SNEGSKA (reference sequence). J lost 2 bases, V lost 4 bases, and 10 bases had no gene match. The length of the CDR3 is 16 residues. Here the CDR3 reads CSAKQLAGAATYEQYF. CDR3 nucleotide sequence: TGCAGTGCTAAACAACTAGCGGGGGCAGCTACCTACGAGCAGTACTTC.

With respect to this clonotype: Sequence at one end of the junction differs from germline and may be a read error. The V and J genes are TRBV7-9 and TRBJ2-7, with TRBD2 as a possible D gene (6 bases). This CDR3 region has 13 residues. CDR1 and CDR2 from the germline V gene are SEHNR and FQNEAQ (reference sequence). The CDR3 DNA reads TGTGCCAGCAGCTTAGCAAACCACCGGGACTTTCTTTTC. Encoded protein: CASSLANHRDFLF.

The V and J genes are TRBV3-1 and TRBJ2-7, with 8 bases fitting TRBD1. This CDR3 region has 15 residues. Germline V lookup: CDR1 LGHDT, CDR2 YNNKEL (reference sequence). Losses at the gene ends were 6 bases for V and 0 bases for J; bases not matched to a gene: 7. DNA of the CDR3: TGTGCCAGCAGACCCGGACAGGGTCTCTCCTACGAGCAGTACTTC. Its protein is CASRPGQGLSYEQYF.

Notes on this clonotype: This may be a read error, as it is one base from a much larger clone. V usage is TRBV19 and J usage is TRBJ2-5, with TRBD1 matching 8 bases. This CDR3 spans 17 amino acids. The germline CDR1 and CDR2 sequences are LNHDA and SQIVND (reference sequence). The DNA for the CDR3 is TGTGCCAGTTGTATCTGGACAGGGAGAAGCCGAATAGAGACCCAGTACTTC. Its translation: CASCIWTGRSRIETQYF.

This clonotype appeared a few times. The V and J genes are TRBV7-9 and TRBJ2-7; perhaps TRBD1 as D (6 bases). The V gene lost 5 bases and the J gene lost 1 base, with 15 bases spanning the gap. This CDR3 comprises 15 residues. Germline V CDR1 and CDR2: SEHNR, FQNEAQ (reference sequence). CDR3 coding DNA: TGTGCCAGCAGCCAGACTACAGACAGGTCCTACGAGCAGTACTTC. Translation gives CASSQTTDRSYEQYF.

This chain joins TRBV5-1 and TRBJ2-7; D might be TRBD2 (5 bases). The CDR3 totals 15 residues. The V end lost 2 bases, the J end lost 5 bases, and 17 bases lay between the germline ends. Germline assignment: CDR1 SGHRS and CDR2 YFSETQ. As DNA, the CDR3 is TGCGCCAGCAGCTTACTAGATACCCACGGGGACGAGCAGTACTTC. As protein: CASSLLDTHGDEQYF.

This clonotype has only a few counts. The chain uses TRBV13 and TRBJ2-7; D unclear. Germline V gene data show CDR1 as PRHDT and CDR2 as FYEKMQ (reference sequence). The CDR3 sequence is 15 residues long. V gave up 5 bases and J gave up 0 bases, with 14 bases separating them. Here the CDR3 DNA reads TGTGCCAGCAGCCTTTACATTACTCGCTCCTACGAGCAGTACTTC. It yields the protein CASSLYITRSYEQYF.

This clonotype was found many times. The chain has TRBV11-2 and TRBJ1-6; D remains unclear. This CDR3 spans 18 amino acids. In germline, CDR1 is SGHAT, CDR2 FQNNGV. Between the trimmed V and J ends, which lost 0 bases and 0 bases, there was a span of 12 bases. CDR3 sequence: CASSLDAGQPSYNSPLHF. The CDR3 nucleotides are TGTGCCAGCAGCTTAGATGCTGGGCAGCCCTCCTATAATTCACCCCTCCACTTT.

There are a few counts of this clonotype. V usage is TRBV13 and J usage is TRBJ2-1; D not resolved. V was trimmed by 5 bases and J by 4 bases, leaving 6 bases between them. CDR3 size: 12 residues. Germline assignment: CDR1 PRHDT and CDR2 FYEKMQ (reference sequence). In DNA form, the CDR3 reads TGTGCCAGCAGCGCACAGTACAATGAGCAGTTCTTC. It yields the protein CASSAQYNEQFF.

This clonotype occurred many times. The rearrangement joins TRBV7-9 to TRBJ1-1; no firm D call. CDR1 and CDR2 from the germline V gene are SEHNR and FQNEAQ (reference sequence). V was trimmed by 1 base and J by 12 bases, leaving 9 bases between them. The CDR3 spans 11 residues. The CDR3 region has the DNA TGTGCCAGCAGCTTAGGCAGGCAAACTTTCTTT. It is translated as CASSLGRQTFF.

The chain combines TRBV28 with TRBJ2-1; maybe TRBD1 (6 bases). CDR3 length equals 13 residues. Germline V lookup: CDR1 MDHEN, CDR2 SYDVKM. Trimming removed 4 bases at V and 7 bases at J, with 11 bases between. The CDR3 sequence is CASSYRVGNEQFF. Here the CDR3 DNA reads TGTGCCAGCAGTTACAGGGTCGGGAATGAGCAGTTCTTC.

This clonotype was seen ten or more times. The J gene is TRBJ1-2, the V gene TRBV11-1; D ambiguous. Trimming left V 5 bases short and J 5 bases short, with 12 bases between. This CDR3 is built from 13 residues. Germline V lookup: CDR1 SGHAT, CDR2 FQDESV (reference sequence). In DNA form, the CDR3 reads TGTGCCAGCAGCGCGGATGTGGGGTATGGCTACACCTTC. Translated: CASSADVGYGYTF.

The CDR3 DNA reads TGTGCCAGCAGCCGTCCCTACACTGAAGCTTTCTTT. It is translated as CASSRPYTEAFF. The V gene is TRBV13, the J gene TRBJ1-1; D uncertain. Per the germline V gene, CDR1 is PRHDT and CDR2 is FYEKMQ (reference sequence). The CDR3 runs to 12 residues. V lost 5 bases and J 3 bases, leaving 7 bases between the germline ends. The whole variable domain, filled in from reference TRBV13 and TRBJ1-1, reads AAGVIQSPRHLIKEKRETATLKCYPIPRHDTVYWYQQGPGQDPQFLISFYEKMQSDKGSIPDRFSAQQFSDYHSELNMSSLELGDSALYFCASSRPYTEAFFGQGTRLTVV.

CDR3 sequence (DNA): TGTGCCAGCAGTTTTCGAACTTGGAACACTGAAGCTTTCTTT. This gives the protein CASSFRTWNTEAFF. The rearrangement joins TRBV6-2 or TRBV6-3 to TRBJ1-1, with unresolved D. CDR1 and CDR2 from the germline V gene are MNHEY and SVGEGT. This CDR3 region has 14 residues. V was pared by 4 bases and J by 1 base, with 10 bases between.

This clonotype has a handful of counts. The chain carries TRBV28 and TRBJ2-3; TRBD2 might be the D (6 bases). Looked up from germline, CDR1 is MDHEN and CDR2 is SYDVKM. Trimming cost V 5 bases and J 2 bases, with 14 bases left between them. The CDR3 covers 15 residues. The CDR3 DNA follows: TGTGCCAGCAGTCCGGAGGGTTCTTACACAGATACGCAGTATTTT. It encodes CASSPEGSYTDTQYF. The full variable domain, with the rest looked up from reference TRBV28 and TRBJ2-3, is DVKVTQSSRYLVKRTGEKVFLECVQDMDHENMFWYRQDPGLGLRLIYFSYDVKMKEKGDIPEGYSVSREKKERFSLILESASTNQTSMYLCASSPEGSYTDTQYFGPGTRLTVL.

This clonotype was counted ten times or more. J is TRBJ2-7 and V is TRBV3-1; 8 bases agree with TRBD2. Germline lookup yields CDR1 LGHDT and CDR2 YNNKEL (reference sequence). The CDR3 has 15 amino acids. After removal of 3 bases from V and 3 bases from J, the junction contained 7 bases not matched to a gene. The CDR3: CASSHSGLDRYEQYF. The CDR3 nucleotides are TGTGCCAGCAGCCACTCGGGACTAGATCGCTACGAGCAGTACTTC.